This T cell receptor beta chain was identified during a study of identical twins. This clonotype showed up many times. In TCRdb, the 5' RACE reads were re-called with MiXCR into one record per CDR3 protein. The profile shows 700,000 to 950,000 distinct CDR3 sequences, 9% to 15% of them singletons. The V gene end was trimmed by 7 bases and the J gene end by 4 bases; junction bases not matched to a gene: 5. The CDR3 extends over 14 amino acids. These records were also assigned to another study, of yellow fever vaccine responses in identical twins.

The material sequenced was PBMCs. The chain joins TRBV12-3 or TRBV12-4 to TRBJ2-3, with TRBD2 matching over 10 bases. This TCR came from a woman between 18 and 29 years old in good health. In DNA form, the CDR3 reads TGTGCCAGCAAACCTAGCGGGGGTCCAGATACGCAGTATTTT. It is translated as CASKPSGGPDTQYF.